The 22 T cell receptor beta chains given below trace back to one sample, sequenced in a study of shared clonotypes between healthy human individuals. Produced via immunoSEQ multiplex PCR; TCRdb's table is partial and in-frame only. The sample carries approximately 2.1 million clones, just over 90% recorded once. The sample comprised naive CD4+ T cells from PBMCs. Subset meaning: CD45RA+ positively selected. The receptors were sampled from a man between 18 and 35 years old in good health. Some clones in this sample may be carry-over from other donors' samples.

This chain connects TRBV6-4 to TRBJ2-3, with D perhaps assigned TRBD1 or TRBD2 (6 bases each). This CDR3 has 16 residues. The V end was cut by 0 bases, the J end by 9 bases, with 19 bases between. Germline V gene lookup returns CDR1 MRHNA and CDR2 SNTAGT. The CDR3 region has the DNA TGTGCCAGCAGTGACTCGCACTGGTCGGGGGCACGCACGCAGTATTTT. This sequence encodes CASSDSHWSGARTQYF.

The chain uses TRBV9 and TRBJ2-7; D call uncertain. The germline gives CDR1 SGDLS, CDR2 YYNGEE. CDR3 length: 14 amino acids. Trimming removed 3 bases from V and 3 bases from J, with 13 bases in between. CDR3 amino acids: CASSADLGHYEQYF. Here the CDR3 DNA reads TGTGCCAGCAGCGCAGACCTGGGTCACTACGAGCAGTACTTC.

This chain links TRBV9 with TRBJ2-2; TRBD2 matches at 14 bases. V dropped 3 bases and J dropped 4; count of bases not matched to a gene: 11. This CDR3 spans 19 amino acids. The germline V gene has CDR1 SGDLS and CDR2 YYNGEE. CDR3 sequence: CASSGQGLAGAGGTGELFF. The CDR3 bases are TGTGCCAGCAGCGGACAGGGACTAGCGGGAGCGGGGGGCACCGGGGAGCTGTTTTTT. The whole variable domain, remainder taken from reference TRBV9 and TRBJ2-2, is DSGVTQTPKHLITATGQRVTLRCSPRSGDLSVYWYQQSLDQGLQFLIQYYNGEERAKGNILERFSAQQFPDLHSELNLSSLELGDSALYFCASSGQGLAGAGGTGELFFGEGSRLTVL.

This clone was seen just once. The chain has TRBV5-1 and TRBJ1-1, with 7 bases that match TRBD1. The CDR3 loop spans 14 amino acids. Trimming cost V 7 bases and J 1 base; bases outside gene matches: 7. CDR1 is SGHRS and CDR2 is YFSETQ in the germline V gene. The CDR3 coding sequence is TGCGCCAGCTCAAAAACAGGGGAGAACACTGAAGCTTTCTTT. It yields the protein CASSKTGENTEAFF.

Only one count was recorded for this clone. The rearrangement joins TRBV27 to TRBJ2-3; the match to TRBD2 covers 7 bases. Germline assignment: CDR1 MNHEY and CDR2 SMNVEV (reference sequence). The CDR3 length is 15 residues. J was trimmed by 0 bases and V by 5 bases; bases with no gene match: 5. CDR3 DNA sequence: TGTGCCAGCAGTCGGACTAGGCCTAGCACAGATACGCAGTATTTT. It specifies CASSRTRPSTDTQYF.

The rearrangement uses TRBV6-1 and TRBJ2-1, with 7 bases fitting TRBD1. Germline loops: CDR1 MNHNS, CDR2 SASEGT. The CDR3 spans 13 residues. V shed 6 bases, J shed 9 bases, and the junction held 8 bases outside the gene matches. CDR3 sequence: CASSLGRGREQFF. The CDR3 bases are TGTGCCAGCAGCCTCGGAAGGGGGCGTGAGCAGTTCTTC.

The chain is built from TRBV7-6 and TRBJ2-7, with D perhaps matching TRBD1 (6 bases). There are 13 residues in the CDR3. In germline, CDR1 is SGHVS, CDR2 FNYEAQ. V lost 5 bases to trimming and J lost 6 bases, with 14 bases between them. DNA of the CDR3: TGTGCCAGCAGCAGTACGACAGGAGGCGAGCAGTACTTC. It encodes CASSSTTGGEQYF.

This chain connects TRBV29-1 to TRBJ2-7; TRBD2 agrees at 7 bases. V shed 4 bases and J 0 bases; nucleotides not matched to a gene: 9. The CDR3 has 15 residues. The germline gives CDR1 SQVTM, CDR2 ANQGSEA. The CDR3 nucleotides read TGCAGCGTTGTTTGGGGGAGGGACCTCTCCTACGAGCAGTACTTC. Translated: CSVVWGRDLSYEQYF.

The chain uses TRBV7-9 and TRBJ1-3; the match to TRBD1 covers 7 bases. CDR1 SEHNR and CDR2 FQNEAQ come from the germline V gene (reference sequence). This CDR3 has 14 amino acids. The V and J ends lost 2 bases and 8 bases, in that order; junction bases with no gene match: 6. The CDR3 DNA sequence: TGTGCCAGCAGCTTACTGACAGGGCAATACACCATATATTTT. Its protein product is CASSLLTGQYTIYF.

The rearrangement links TRBV9 to TRBJ2-1; 7 bases fit TRBD2. Germline-derived CDR1 and CDR2 are SGDLS and YYNGEE. This CDR3 is built from 15 residues. V gave up 3 bases and J gave up 8 bases; unmatched junction bases: 11. In DNA form, the CDR3 reads TGTGCCAGCAGCGCCCGACTAGCTTTGAACGATGAGCAGTTCTTC. Residues: CASSARLALNDEQFF.

This clone was detected once. The chain is built from TRBV4-1 and TRBJ1-3, with 10 bases lining up with TRBD1. V lost 3 bases and J lost 2; bases outside the gene matches: 1. Germline loops: CDR1 MGHRA, CDR2 YSYEKL. CDR3 length equals 15 residues. CDR3 sequence: CASSHGQGAGNTIYF. In DNA, the CDR3 is TGCGCCAGCAGCCACGGACAGGGGGCTGGAAACACCATATATTTT.

V and J are TRBV5-6 and TRBJ1-6; TRBD1 might be the D (5 bases). The V end was cut by 1 base, the J end by 9 bases, with 11 bases between. This CDR3 region has 14 residues. CDR1 is SGHDT, CDR2 YYEEEE, per germline. The CDR3 loop reads CASSLRAGSSPLHF. The DNA for the CDR3 is TGTGCCAGCAGCTTGCGGGCAGGGTCTTCACCCCTCCACTTT.

This chain joins TRBV12-5 and TRBJ2-1; 11 bases map to TRBD2. This CDR3 is built from 16 residues. The germline gives CDR1 LGHNT, CDR2 FRNRAP. J gave up 9 bases and V 5 bases, and 12 bases lay outside the gene matches. The CDR3 DNA reads as TGTGCTAGTGGTACAACAGGACTAGCGGGTGGTGGTGAGCAGTTCTTC. It encodes CASGTTGLAGGGEQFF.

This chain connects TRBV27 to TRBJ1-5; 7 nucleotides line up with TRBD1. This CDR3 comprises 16 residues. Per germline, CDR1 MNHEY and CDR2 SMNVEV (reference sequence). With 5 bases clipped from V and 9 bases from J, the junction kept 16 bases outside the gene matches. Here the CDR3 DNA reads TGTGCCAGCAGTCGAATTCCGGGACAGAGACTCCCGCCCCAGCATTTT. Translating it yields CASSRIPGQRLPPQHF.

Worth noting for this clone: The same CDR3 is also encoded by other DNA sequences in this sample. This chain connects TRBV5-1 to TRBJ2-3; 7 positions agree with TRBD2. V trimming: 0 bases; J trimming: 0 bases; junction bases outside the gene matches: 4. Germline CDR1 SGHRS, CDR2 YFSETQ. The CDR3 runs 16 residues. The CDR3 loop is CASSLEAGVSTDTQYF. Here the CDR3 DNA reads TGCGCCAGCAGCTTGGAGGCGGGAGTTAGCACAGATACGCAGTATTTT.

This chain connects TRBV28 to TRBJ2-6; possibly TRBD1 for D (6 bases). The CDR3 has 16 amino acids. Deletions cut 5 bases from V and 0 bases from J, with 11 bases between. Germline CDR1 MDHEN, CDR2 SYDVKM. This CDR3 is CASSDPGASGANVLTF. The CDR3 region has the DNA TGTGCCAGCAGTGATCCAGGGGCCTCTGGGGCCAACGTCCTGACTTTC.

The chain joins TRBV28 to TRBJ2-3, with a weak D call TRBD2 (6 bases). V was cut by 5 bases and J by 2 bases, with 14 bases left in between. The CDR3 consists of 15 residues. Germline lookup yields CDR1 MDHEN and CDR2 SYDVKM. The CDR3 sequence: CASSPRDGYTDTQYF. CDR3 DNA: TGTGCCAGCAGTCCGCGGGACGGATACACAGATACGCAGTATTTT.

As concerns this clone: Other DNA sequences in this specimen translate into the identical CDR3. The V call is TRBV18, the J call TRBJ1-5; TRBD1 is a possible D gene (5 bases). V was pared by 3 bases and J by 0 bases, with 9 bases between. The CDR3 extends over 15 amino acids. The germline V gene encodes CDR1 KGHSH and CDR2 LQKENI. CDR3 sequence reads: CASSPLGDSNQPQHF. The DNA of the CDR3 is TGTGCCAGCTCACCGCTGGGGGATAGCAATCAGCCCCAGCATTTT.

CDR3 residues: CASSPAQGSDIYGYTF. The CDR3 bases are TGTGCCAGCAGCCCCGCCCAGGGAAGCGATATCTATGGCTACACCTTC. This rearrangement joins TRBV28 to TRBJ1-2, with a tentative D call TRBD1 (5 bases). Trimming shortened V by 6 bases and J by 4 bases, and 21 bases separated the two germline ends. The CDR3 has 16 amino acids. Germline CDR1 is MDHEN and CDR2 is SYDVKM.

V and J are TRBV19 and TRBJ2-7, with a tentative D call TRBD2 (6 bases). Germline CDR1 reads LNHDA; CDR2 reads SQIVND (reference sequence). The CDR3 is 14 residues long. With 4 bases removed from V and 2 bases from J, the gap between germline ends came to 12 bases. The CDR3 reads CASSTRGAPYEQYF. The CDR3 DNA reads TGTGCCAGTAGTACGCGCGGGGCTCCCTACGAGCAGTACTTC. The whole variable domain, filled in from reference TRBV19 and TRBJ2-7, reads DGGITQSPKYLFRKEGQNVTLSCEQNLNHDAMYWYRQDPGQGLRLIYYSQIVNDFQKGDIAEGYSVSREKKESFPLTVTSAQKNPTAFYLCASSTRGAPYEQYFGPGTRLTVT.

The J gene is TRBJ2-1, the V gene TRBV6-1; D gene ambiguous. The ends were cut back, 4 bases at V and 2 bases at J, with 12 bases in the middle. CDR1 is MNHNS, CDR2 SASEGT, per germline. The CDR3 has 15 amino acids. CDR3 sequence (DNA): TGTGCCAGCAGTGGTTACACTACTACCTACAATGAGCAGTTCTTC. Translating gives CASSGYTTTYNEQFF.

The rearrangement uses TRBV11-2 and TRBJ2-7; a possible D gene is TRBD2 (6 bases). The CDR3 is made up of 14 amino acids. Trimming took off 3 bases at V and 3 bases at J, with 12 bases between the two ends. Germline assignment: CDR1 SGHAT and CDR2 FQNNGV. CDR3 coding DNA: TGTGCCAGCAGCTTGGGGGGACTCTACTACGAGCAGTACTTC. This translates into CASSLGGLYYEQYF.